These 14 T cell receptor beta chains share one sample of origin, sequenced in a study of human T cells and chemical hapten exposure. MiXCR, applied by TCRdb to the RACE reads, yields one record per CDR3 protein. In the table there are a few hundred thousand distinct CDR3 sequences, about 6% of which are singletons. The time point was: patch test 2, 6 weeks after DPC sensitization. Treatment indicated: therapeutic diphenylcyclopropenone sensitization with weekly scalp DPC. The sample consisted of whole blood, taken in connection with sensitization to the hapten diphenylcyclopropenone (DPC). These receptors all come from a woman aged 18-35 years with alopecia areata. Some clones in this sample may be carry-over from other donors' samples.

This clonotype was counted only a few times. The V and J genes are TRBV9 and TRBJ1-4; maybe TRBD1 (5 bases). This CDR3 is built from 17 residues. The germline V and J ends were trimmed by 4 bases and 0 bases, with 16 bases remaining between them. Germline-derived CDR1 and CDR2 are SGDLS and YYNGEE. The CDR3 spells CASSPLGGRPTNEKLFF. The CDR3 DNA reads TGTGCCAGCAGCCCTCTCGGGGGGAGACCAACTAATGAAAAACTGTTTTTT.

V and J are TRBV12-3 or TRBV12-4 and TRBJ1-6; possible D gene TRBD1, 6 bases. Trimming removed 4 bases from V and 10 bases from J, with 17 bases in between. The CDR3 covers 15 residues. DNA for the CDR3: TGTGCCAGCAGTTCAGGGGTTTATGGATACTCACCCCTCCACTTT. Translated, it gives CASSSGVYGYSPLHF.

This clonotype showed up many times. V usage is TRBV10-3 and J usage is TRBJ2-1, with TRBD2 matching over 8 bases. V shed 2 bases and J 8 bases; nucleotides not matched to a gene: 5. The CDR3 totals 14 residues. CDR1 ENHRY and CDR2 SYGVKD come from the germline V gene. CDR3: CAISERGGHHEQFF. CDR3 nucleotide sequence: TGTGCCATCAGTGAGCGGGGGGGCCACCATGAGCAGTTCTTC.

The chain combines TRBV5-1 with TRBJ1-1; TRBD1 is a possible D gene (6 bases). In germline, CDR1 is SGHRS, CDR2 YFSETQ. V was trimmed by 0 bases and J by 4 bases, leaving 16 bases between them. The CDR3 has 16 residues. For the CDR3, the DNA is TGCGCCAGCAGCTTGGACGTTTATACAGGGAGCACTGAAGCTTTCTTT. It yields the protein CASSLDVYTGSTEAFF. Full variable domain (outside the CDR3, taken from reference TRBV5-1 and TRBJ1-1): KAGVTQTPRYLIKTRGQQVTLSCSPISGHRSVSWYQQTPGQGLQFLFEYFSETQRNKGNFPGRFSGRQFSNSRSEMNVSTLELGDSALYLCASSLDVYTGSTEAFFGQGTRLTVV.

This clonotype came up a few times. This sequence joins TRBV10-3 and TRBJ1-2, with D hard to call. The V and J ends lost 0 bases and 3 bases respectively, with 8 bases between them. Germline CDR1 and CDR2: ENHRY and SYGVKD. The CDR3 length is 14 residues. Here the CDR3 reads CAISESVEDYGYTF. The CDR3 DNA reads TGTGCCATCAGTGAGTCGGTGGAAGACTATGGCTACACCTTC.

This clonotype was seen only a few times. This chain uses TRBV5-1 with TRBJ1-5; D not certain. The germline gives CDR1 SGHRS, CDR2 YFSETQ. V shed 5 bases and J shed 0 bases, with 12 bases lying between them. This CDR3 comprises 15 residues. CDR3 region: CASRIGVDSNQPQHF. CDR3 in DNA: TGCGCCAGCAGGATAGGTGTAGATAGCAATCAGCCCCAGCATTTT.

This clonotype was counted only a few times. This chain connects TRBV3-1 to TRBJ2-3; 10 bases map to TRBD1. The CDR3 covers 15 residues. Germline V CDR1 and CDR2: LGHDT, YNNKEL (reference sequence). V shed 7 bases, J shed 1 base, and the junction held 5 bases outside the gene matches. CDR3 region: CASNEDRGGTDTQYF. CDR3 in DNA: TGTGCCAGCAACGAGGACAGGGGGGGCACAGATACGCAGTATTTT.

There are a few counts of this clonotype. CDR3 residues: CSASSGLAPLGTDTQYF. DNA for the CDR3: TGCAGTGCTAGTTCAGGACTAGCCCCCTTGGGCACAGATACGCAGTATTTT. The J gene is TRBJ2-3, the V gene TRBV20-1; TRBD2 matches 8 bases. The trim removed 3 bases at V and 1 base at J, leaving 12 bases unmatched. The CDR3 covers 17 residues. Germline CDR1 and CDR2: DFQATT and SNEGSKA (reference sequence).

This clonotype has only a few counts. The J gene is TRBJ2-7, the V gene TRBV6-2 or TRBV6-3; 12 bases agree with TRBD2. V shed 2 bases and J 12 bases; nucleotides not matched to a gene: 5. From germline, CDR1 is MNHEY and CDR2 SVGEGT. This CDR3 is built from 13 residues. This CDR3 reads CASSYGLAGHSYF. The CDR3 nucleotides are TGTGCCAGCAGTTACGGACTAGCGGGGCACTCGTACTTC.

The table lists this clonotype with many counts. The chain employs TRBV11-3 and TRBJ2-1; 8 positions agree with TRBD2. From germline, CDR1 is SGHNT and CDR2 YENEEA. Trimming took 5 bases from V and 1 from J; bases not matched to a gene: 1. The CDR3 consists of 14 residues. In nucleotides, the CDR3 is TGTGCCAGCAGCCAGCGGGGGTCCTACAATGAGCAGTTCTTC. Translating it yields CASSQRGSYNEQFF.

V usage is TRBV5-1 and J usage is TRBJ2-1; 7 bases are shared with TRBD2. V was clipped by 0 bases and J by 6 bases; unmatched bases: 3. The CDR3 length is 14 residues. The germline gives CDR1 SGHRS, CDR2 YFSETQ. CDR3 DNA: TGCGCCAGCAGCTTGGGGGGAGGGTCCAATGAGCAGTTCTTC. This codes for CASSLGGGSNEQFF.

This clonotype has only a few counts. The chain recombines TRBV4-3 with TRBJ2-5, with D perhaps given as TRBD1 or TRBD2 (6 bases each). The V gene's germline CDR1 is LGHNA and CDR2 YSLEER. This CDR3 is 15 amino acids long. Between the trimmed V and J ends, which lost 3 bases and 5 bases, there was a span of 16 bases. The CDR3: CASSQALQGGETQYF. In nucleotides, the CDR3 is TGCGCCAGCAGCCAGGCCCTACAGGGAGGTGAGACCCAGTACTTC.

Only a few counts were recorded for this clonotype. The chain employs TRBV9 and TRBJ1-6, with 11 bases identical to TRBD1. CDR1 is SGDLS, CDR2 YYNGEE, per germline. Losses at the gene ends were 1 base for V and 9 bases for J; bases not matched to a gene: 3. The CDR3 runs 15 residues. The CDR3 bases are TGTGCCAGCAGCGTAACGGGACAGGGGGGTTCACCCCTCCACTTT. Translation: CASSVTGQGGSPLHF.

The table lists this clonotype with a few counts. The J gene is TRBJ1-1, the V gene TRBV6-2 or TRBV6-3, with 7 nucleotides matching TRBD1. Germline lookup yields CDR1 MNHEY and CDR2 SVGEGT. Trimming took 7 bases from V and 0 from J; bases not matched to a gene: 14. The CDR3 has 17 residues. CDR3 region: CASTYDRDQAMNTEAFF. CDR3 DNA: TGTGCCAGCACCTACGACAGGGACCAAGCAATGAACACTGAAGCTTTCTTT.